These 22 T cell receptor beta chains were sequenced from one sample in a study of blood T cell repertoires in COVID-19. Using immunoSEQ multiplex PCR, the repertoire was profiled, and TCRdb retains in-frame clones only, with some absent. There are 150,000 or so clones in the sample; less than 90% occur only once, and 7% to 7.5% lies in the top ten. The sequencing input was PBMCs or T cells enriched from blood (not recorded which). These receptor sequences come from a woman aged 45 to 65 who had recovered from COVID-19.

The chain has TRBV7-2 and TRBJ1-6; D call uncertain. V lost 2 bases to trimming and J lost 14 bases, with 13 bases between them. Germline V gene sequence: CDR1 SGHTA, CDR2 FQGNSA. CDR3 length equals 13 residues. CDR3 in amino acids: CASSLPLDSSLHF. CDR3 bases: TGTGCCAGCAGCTTACCCTTGGACTCTTCCCTCCACTTT. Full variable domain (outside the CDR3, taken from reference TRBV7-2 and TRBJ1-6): GAGVSQSPSNKVTEKGKDVELRCDPISGHTALYWYRQSLGQGLEFLIYFQGNSAPDKSGLPSDRFSAERTGGSVSTLTIQRTQQEDSAVYLCASSLPLDSSLHFGNGTRLTVT.

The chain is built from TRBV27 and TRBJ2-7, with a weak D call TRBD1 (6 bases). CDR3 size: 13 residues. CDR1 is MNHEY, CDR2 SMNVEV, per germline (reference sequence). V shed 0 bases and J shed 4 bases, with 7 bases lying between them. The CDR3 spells CASSLSDRYEQYF. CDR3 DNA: TGTGCCAGCAGTTTATCGGACAGATACGAGCAGTACTTC.

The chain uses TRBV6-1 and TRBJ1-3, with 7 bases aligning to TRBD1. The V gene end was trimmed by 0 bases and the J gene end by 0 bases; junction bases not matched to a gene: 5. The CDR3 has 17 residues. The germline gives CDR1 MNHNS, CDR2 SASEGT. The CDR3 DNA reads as TGTGCCAGCAGTGAAGCTCGGACAGGACGCTCTGGAAACACCATATATTTT. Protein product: CASSEARTGRSGNTIYF.

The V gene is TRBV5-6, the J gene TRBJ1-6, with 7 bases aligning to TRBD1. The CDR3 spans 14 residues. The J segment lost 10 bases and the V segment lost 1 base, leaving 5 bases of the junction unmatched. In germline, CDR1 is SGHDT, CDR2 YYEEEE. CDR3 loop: CASSLTGDSSPLHF. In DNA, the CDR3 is TGTGCCAGCAGCTTGACAGGGGATAGCTCACCCCTCCACTTT. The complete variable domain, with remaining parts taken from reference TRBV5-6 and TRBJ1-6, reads DAGVTQSPTHLIKTRGQQVTLRCSPKSGHDTVSWYQQALGQGPQFIFQYYEEEERQRGNFPDRFSGHQFPNYSSELNVNALLLGDSALYLCASSLTGDSSPLHFGNGTRLTVT.

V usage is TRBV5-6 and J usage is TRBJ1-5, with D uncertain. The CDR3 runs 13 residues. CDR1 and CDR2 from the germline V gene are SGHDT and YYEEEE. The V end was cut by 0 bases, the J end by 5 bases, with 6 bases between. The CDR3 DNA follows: TGTGCCAGCAGCTTGGACCGAGATCAGCCCCAGCATTTT. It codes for CASSLDRDQPQHF.

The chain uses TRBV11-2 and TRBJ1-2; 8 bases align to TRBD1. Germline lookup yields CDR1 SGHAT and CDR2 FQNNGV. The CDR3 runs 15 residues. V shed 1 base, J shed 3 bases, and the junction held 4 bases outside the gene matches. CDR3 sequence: CASSLAGQEDYGYTF. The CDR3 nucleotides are TGTGCCAGCAGCTTAGCGGGACAGGAGGACTATGGCTACACCTTC.

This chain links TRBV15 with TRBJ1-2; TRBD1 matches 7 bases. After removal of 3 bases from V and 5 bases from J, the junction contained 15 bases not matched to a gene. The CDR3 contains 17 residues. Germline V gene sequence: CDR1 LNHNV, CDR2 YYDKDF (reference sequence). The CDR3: CATSRALTGPGRYGYTF. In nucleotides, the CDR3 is TGTGCCACCAGCAGGGCCCTGACAGGGCCGGGGAGATATGGCTACACCTTC.

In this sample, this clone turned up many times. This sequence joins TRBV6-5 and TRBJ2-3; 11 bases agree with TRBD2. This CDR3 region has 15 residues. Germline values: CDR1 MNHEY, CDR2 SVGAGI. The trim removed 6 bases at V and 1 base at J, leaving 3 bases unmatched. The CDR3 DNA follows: TGTGCCAGCAGCCCACTAGCGGGAGGCACAGATACGCAGTATTTT. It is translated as CASSPLAGGTDTQYF.

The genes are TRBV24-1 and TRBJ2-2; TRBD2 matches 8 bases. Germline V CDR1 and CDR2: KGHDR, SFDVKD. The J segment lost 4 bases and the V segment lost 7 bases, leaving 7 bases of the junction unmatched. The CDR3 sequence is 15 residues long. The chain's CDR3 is CATSFSGAGTGELFF. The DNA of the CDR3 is TGTGCCACCAGCTTTAGCGGGGCGGGCACCGGGGAGCTGTTTTTT.

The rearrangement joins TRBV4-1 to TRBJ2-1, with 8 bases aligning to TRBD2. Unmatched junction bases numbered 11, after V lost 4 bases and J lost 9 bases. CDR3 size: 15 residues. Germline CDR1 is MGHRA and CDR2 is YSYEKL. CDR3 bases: TGCGCCAGCAGCCCGAGCGGGAGAGTGAGCATTGAGCAGTTCTTC. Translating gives CASSPSGRVSIEQFF.

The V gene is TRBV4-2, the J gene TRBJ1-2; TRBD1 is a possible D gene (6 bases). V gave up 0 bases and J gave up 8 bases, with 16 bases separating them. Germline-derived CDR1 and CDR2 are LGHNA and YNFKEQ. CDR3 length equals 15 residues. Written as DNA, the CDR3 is TGTGCCAGCAGCCAAGATGGCGGGGGCGGCCTAGGCTACACCTTC. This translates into CASSQDGGGGLGYTF.

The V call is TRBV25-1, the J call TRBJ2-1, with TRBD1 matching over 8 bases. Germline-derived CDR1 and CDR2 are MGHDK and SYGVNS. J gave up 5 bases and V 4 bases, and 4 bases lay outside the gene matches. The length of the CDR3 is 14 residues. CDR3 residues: CASSVGTGNNEQFF. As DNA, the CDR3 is TGTGCCAGCAGTGTTGGGACAGGTAACAATGAGCAGTTCTTC. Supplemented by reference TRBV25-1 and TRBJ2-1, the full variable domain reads EADIYQTPRYLVIGTGKKITLECSQTMGHDKMYWYQQDPGMELHLIHYSYGVNSTEKGDLSSESTVSRIRTEHFPLTLESARPSHTSQYLCASSVGTGNNEQFFGPGTRLTVL.

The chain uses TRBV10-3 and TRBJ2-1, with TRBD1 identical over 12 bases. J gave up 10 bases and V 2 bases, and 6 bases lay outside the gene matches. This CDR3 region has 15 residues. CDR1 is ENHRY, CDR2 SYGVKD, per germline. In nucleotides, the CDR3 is TGTGCCATCAGTGAGGCGGGACAGGGGGCGCGCGAGCAGTTCTTC. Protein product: CAISEAGQGAREQFF.

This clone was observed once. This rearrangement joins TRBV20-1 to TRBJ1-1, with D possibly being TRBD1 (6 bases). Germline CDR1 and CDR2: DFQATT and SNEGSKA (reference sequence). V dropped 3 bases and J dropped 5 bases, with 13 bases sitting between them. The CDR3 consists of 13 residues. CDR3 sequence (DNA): TGCAGTGCTAGTGGCAGGGGAGATACTGAAGCTTTCTTT. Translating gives CSASGRGDTEAFF.

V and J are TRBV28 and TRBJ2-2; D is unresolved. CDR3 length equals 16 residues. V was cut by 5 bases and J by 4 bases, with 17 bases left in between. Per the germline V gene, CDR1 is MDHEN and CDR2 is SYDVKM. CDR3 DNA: TGTGCCAGCAGTCTCGTGGGCACACTTACCACCGGGGAGCTGTTTTTT. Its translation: CASSLVGTLTTGELFF.

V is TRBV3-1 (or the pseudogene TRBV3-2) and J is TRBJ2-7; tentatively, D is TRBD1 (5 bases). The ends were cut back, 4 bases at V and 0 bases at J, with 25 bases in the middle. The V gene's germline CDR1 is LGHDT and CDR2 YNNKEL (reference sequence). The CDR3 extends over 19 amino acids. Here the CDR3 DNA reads TGTGCCAGCAGCCCACGTGGGGCCAGGAAACTATTAGGCTCCTACGAGCAGTACTTC. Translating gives CASSPRGARKLLGSYEQYF.

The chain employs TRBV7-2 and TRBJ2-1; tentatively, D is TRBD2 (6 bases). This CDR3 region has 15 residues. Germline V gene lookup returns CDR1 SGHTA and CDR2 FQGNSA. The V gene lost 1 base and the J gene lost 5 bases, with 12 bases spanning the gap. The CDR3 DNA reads TGTGCCAGCAGCTTAGTCAGGAGGGGCGACAATGAGCAGTTCTTC. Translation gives CASSLVRRGDNEQFF.

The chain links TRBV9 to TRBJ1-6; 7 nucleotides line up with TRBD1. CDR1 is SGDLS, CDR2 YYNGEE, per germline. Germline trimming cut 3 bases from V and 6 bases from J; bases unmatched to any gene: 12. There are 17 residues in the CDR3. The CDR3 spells CASSAVAKTGFNSPLHF. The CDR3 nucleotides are TGTGCCAGCAGCGCCGTAGCGAAGACAGGGTTTAATTCACCCCTCCACTTT.

CDR3: CATSRYGVENTIYF. CDR3 nucleotide sequence: TGTGCCACCAGCAGATACGGGGTCGAGAACACCATATATTTT. The gene calls are TRBV15 and TRBJ1-3; D gene uncertain. This CDR3 spans 14 amino acids. Germline V gives CDR1 LNHNV, CDR2 YYDKDF (reference sequence). V was cut by 2 bases and J by 7 bases, with 12 bases left in between. Using reference TRBV15 and TRBJ1-3 for the parts outside the CDR3, the full variable domain is DAMVIQNPRYQVTQFGKPVTLSCSQTLNHNVMYWYQQKSSQAPKLLFHYYDKDFNNEADTPDNFQSRRPNTSFCFLDIRSPGLGDTAMYLCATSRYGVENTIYFGEGSWLTVV.

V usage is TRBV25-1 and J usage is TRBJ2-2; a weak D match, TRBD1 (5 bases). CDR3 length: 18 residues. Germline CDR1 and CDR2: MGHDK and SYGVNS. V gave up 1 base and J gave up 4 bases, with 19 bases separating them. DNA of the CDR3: TGTGCCAGCAGTGAATTGGGCACCTCTGCTAGGGGCACCGGGGAGCTGTTTTTT. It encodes CASSELGTSARGTGELFF.

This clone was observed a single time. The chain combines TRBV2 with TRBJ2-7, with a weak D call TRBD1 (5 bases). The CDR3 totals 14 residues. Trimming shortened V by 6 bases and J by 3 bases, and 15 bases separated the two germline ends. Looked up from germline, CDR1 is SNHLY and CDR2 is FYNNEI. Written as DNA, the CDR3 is TGTGCCAGCAGCCGAACGCCGACAGTCTACGAGCAGTACTTC. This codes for CASSRTPTVYEQYF.

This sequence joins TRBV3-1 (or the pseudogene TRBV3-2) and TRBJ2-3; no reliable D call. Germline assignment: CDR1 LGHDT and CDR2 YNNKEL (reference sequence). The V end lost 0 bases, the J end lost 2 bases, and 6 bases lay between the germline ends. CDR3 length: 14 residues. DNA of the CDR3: TGTGCCAGCAGCCAAGACGCGGCCACAGATACGCAGTATTTT. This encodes CASSQDAATDTQYF.